This T cell receptor (beta chain) derives from a study of yellow fever vaccine responses in identical twins. The CDR3 loop spans 13 amino acids. The germline gives CDR1 SNHLY, CDR2 FYNNEI. V lost 6 bases and J 2 bases, leaving 10 bases between the germline ends. TCRdb reprocessed the RT-PCR reads via MiXCR and lists one record per CDR3 protein. This table has 3,500 to 4,500 distinct CDR3 sequences, approximately 85% appearing once. The chain is built from TRBV2 and TRBJ2-5; D unclear. This TCR was sampled from a woman aged 18-29 years who received the yellow fever vaccine. The sequences come from T cells from blood (PBMCs), unsorted or a sorted subset (not recorded which), collected before or after yellow fever vaccination (not recorded which). CDR3 sequence (DNA): TGTGCCAGCAGCGCGGAAGGGCAAGAGACCCAGTACTTC. It codes for CASSAEGQETQYF.